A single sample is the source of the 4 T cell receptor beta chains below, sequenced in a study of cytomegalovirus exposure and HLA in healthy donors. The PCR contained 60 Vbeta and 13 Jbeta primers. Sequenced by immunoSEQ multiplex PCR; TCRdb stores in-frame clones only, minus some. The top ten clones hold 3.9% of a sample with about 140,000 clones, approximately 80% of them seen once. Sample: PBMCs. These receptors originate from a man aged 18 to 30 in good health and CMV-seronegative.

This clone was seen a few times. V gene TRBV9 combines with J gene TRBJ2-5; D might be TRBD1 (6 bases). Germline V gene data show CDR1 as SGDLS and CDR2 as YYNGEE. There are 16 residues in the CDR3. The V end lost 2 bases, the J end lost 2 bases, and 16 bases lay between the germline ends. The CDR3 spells CASSVSRGPPQETQYF. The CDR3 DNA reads TGTGCCAGCAGCGTTAGCAGGGGTCCCCCTCAAGAGACCCAGTACTTC.

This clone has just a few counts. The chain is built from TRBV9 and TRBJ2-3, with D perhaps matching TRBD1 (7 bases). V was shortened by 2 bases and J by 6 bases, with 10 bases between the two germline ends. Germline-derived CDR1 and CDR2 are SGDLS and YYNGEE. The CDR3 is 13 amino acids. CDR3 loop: CASSVAGGDTQYF. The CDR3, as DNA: TGTGCCAGCAGCGTCGCAGGGGGGGATACGCAGTATTTT.

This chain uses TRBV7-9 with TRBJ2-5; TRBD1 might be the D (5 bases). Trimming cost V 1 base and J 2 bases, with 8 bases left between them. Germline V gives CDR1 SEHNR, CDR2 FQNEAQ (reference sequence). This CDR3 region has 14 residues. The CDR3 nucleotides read TGTGCCAGCAGCTTAGACGCAGGGCAAGAGACCCAGTACTTC. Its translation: CASSLDAGQETQYF.

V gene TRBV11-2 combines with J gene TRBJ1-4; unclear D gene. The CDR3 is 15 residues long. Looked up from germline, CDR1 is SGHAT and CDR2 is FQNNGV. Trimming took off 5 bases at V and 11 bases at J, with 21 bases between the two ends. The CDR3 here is CASSAHAGGAPKLFF. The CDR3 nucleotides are TGTGCCAGCAGCGCCCACGCGGGCGGAGCCCCGAAACTGTTTTTT.